This is a list of T cell receptor beta chains from one sample in a study of CD8+CD57+ T cells in acquired aplastic anemia. Each CDR3 protein gets one entry after TCRdb re-called the reads with MiXCR. The table has 150,000 to 200,000 distinct CDR3 sequences, roughly 43% seen once. Sequenced: sorted CD4+, CD8+, or CD8+CD57+ T cells (not recorded which) from PBMCs. Receptor source: a human donor with aplastic anemia. Each CDR3 is given with its conserved first and last residue. The order of the fields is V gene, D gene, J gene, clone size, CDR3 protein, CDR3 DNA. D genes are given only for firm matches. A row's size may be missing; if present it is once, few, many or a size class.

v_call: TRBV19; d_call: -; j_call: TRBJ2-3; clone_size: many; cdr3_aa: CASSRDLYPKADTQYF; cdr3_nt: TGTGCCAGTAGTAGGGACCTCTATCCAAAGGCAGATACGCAGTATTTT
v_call: TRBV11-2; d_call: -; j_call: TRBJ2-7; clone_size: few; cdr3_aa: CASSSHGGPAYEQYF; cdr3_nt: TGTGCCAGCAGCTCCCATGGGGGGCCGGCCTACGAGCAGTACTTC
v_call: TRBV9; d_call: TRBD2; j_call: TRBJ2-7; clone_size: few; cdr3_aa: CASSVDVAGGYEQYF; cdr3_nt: TGTGCCAGCAGCGTAGATGTAGCGGGAGGTTACGAGCAGTACTTC
v_call: TRBV10-3; d_call: -; j_call: TRBJ1-3; clone_size: -; cdr3_aa: CAISDVGLAGNTIYF; cdr3_nt: TGTGCCATCAGTGACGTTGGGCTAGCTGGAAACACCATATATTTT
v_call: TRBV12-3/TRBV12-4; d_call: -; j_call: TRBJ1-5; clone_size: few; cdr3_aa: CASSLLTGNQPQHF; cdr3_nt: TGTGCCAGCAGTCTACTGACAGGAAATCAGCCCCAGCATTTT
v_call: TRBV25-1; d_call: -; j_call: TRBJ1-6; clone_size: many; cdr3_aa: CASSETTHHLNSPLHF; cdr3_nt: TGTGCCAGCAGTGAGACAACTCACCATCTCAATTCACCCCTCCACTTT
v_call: TRBV12-3/TRBV12-4; d_call: -; j_call: TRBJ2-5; clone_size: many; cdr3_aa: CASSLGEKETQYF; cdr3_nt: TGTGCCAGCAGTTTGGGCGAGAAAGAGACCCAGTACTTC
v_call: TRBV5-4; d_call: -; j_call: TRBJ2-2; clone_size: many; cdr3_aa: CASSLPMAGELFF; cdr3_nt: TGTGCCAGCAGCCTGCCGATGGCCGGGGAGCTGTTTTTT
v_call: TRBV5-1; d_call: TRBD2; j_call: TRBJ2-7; clone_size: many; cdr3_aa: CASSSRGDAYEQYF; cdr3_nt: TGCGCCAGCAGCTCGCGGGGGGACGCCTACGAGCAGTACTTC
v_call: TRBV11-1; d_call: -; j_call: TRBJ1-4; clone_size: many; cdr3_aa: CASSLASGTLYNEKLFF; cdr3_nt: TGTGCCAGCAGCTTAGCCTCCGGGACACTTTATAATGAAAAACTGTTTTTT
v_call: TRBV7-3; d_call: TRBD1; j_call: TRBJ1-1; clone_size: -; cdr3_aa: CASSLQGAANTEAFF; cdr3_nt: TGTGCCAGCAGCTTACAGGGGGCAGCCAACACTGAAGCTTTCTTT
v_call: TRBV9; d_call: TRBD2; j_call: TRBJ2-3; clone_size: many; cdr3_aa: CASSGQRGSITDTQYF; cdr3_nt: TGTGCCAGCAGCGGCCAGCGGGGGTCAATCACAGATACGCAGTATTTT
v_call: TRBV20-1; d_call: TRBD2; j_call: TRBJ2-5; clone_size: -; cdr3_aa: CSARVASGRWETQYF; cdr3_nt: TGCAGTGCTAGAGTGGCTAGCGGGAGGTGGGAGACCCAGTACTTC
v_call: TRBV25-1; d_call: -; j_call: TRBJ2-1; clone_size: many; cdr3_aa: CASSSGQGPYNEQFF; cdr3_nt: TGTGCCAGCAGTTCAGGGCAGGGGCCGTACAATGAGCAGTTCTTC
v_call: TRBV10-3; d_call: TRBD1; j_call: TRBJ1-6; clone_size: -; cdr3_aa: CASRDREDSPLHF; cdr3_nt: TGTGCCAGCAGGGACAGGGAGGATTCACCCCTCCACTTT